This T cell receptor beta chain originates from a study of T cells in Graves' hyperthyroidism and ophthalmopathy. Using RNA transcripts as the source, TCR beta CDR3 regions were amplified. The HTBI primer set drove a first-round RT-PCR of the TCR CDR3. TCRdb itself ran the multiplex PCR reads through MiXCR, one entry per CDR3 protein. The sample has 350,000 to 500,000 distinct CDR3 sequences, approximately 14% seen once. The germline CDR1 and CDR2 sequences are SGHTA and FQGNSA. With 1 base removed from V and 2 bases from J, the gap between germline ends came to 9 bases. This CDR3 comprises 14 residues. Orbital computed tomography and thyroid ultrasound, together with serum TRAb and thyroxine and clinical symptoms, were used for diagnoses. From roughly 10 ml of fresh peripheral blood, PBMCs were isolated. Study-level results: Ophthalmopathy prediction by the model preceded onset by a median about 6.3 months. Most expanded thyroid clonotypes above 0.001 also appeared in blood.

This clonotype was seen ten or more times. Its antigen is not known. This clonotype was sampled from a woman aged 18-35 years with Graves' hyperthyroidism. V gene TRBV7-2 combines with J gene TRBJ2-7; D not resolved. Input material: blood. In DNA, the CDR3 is TGTGCCAGCAGCTTAGAGGCGGCGGCCTACGAGCAGTACTTC. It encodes CASSLEAAAYEQYF.